This TCR beta chain was found in a study of neoadjuvant nivolumab and ipilimumab in lung cancer. Broader study findings: Pretherapy blood TCR richness correlated positively with resected tumor richness. Only a single major-pathologic-response sample was available for clonality analysis.

This CDR3 contains 13 residues. Trimming cost V 3 bases and J 6 bases, with 9 bases left between them. Germline CDR1 SNHLY, CDR2 FYNNEI. Only in-frame clones appear in the TCRdb table, and some are missing; sequencing was by immunoSEQ multiplex PCR. In the table there are some 38,000 clones, 85% to 90% of which are singletons. About this clone: Its target is not known.

The chain joins TRBV2 to TRBJ2-1; D ambiguous. The TCR sequence derives from an adult with non-small cell lung cancer. This specimen was peripheral blood, taken before neoadjuvant nivolumab, alone or with ipilimumab. The CDR3 nucleotides read TGTGCCAGCAGTGATATCGGCCGCAATGAGCAGTTCTTC. Its protein is CASSDIGRNEQFF.